This entry describes one T cell receptor (beta chain). At one end, the junction sequence differs from germline, possibly due to a read error. This specimen comes from a study of blood T cells in healthy people across ages. Combining a sample-barcoded 5' primer with a J-beta primer mix, a second PCR ran for about 7 to 11 cycles. TCRdb redid the calling of the 5' RACE reads with MiXCR, one entry per CDR3 protein. The sample holds about 1.6 million distinct CDR3 sequences, 34% seen once. The CDR3 runs to 14 residues. The germline gives CDR1 SGHRS, CDR2 YFSETQ. The sequence was obtained from a woman aged 25 to 45 in good health. Sequences were obtained from blood. This rearrangement joins TRBV5-1 to TRBJ1-1; possible D gene TRBD1, 5 bases. The CDR3 loop reads CTSFPGPGGTEAFF. CDR3 bases: TGCACCAGCTTCCCCGGCCCGGGGGGGACTGAAGCTTTCTTT.